What follows are 11 T cell receptor beta chains derived from one specimen sequenced in a study of blood T cell repertoires in COVID-19. The assay was immunoSEQ multiplex PCR, and TCRdb's table has in-frame clones only and misses some. Counted here are some 250,000 clones, over 85% occurring once; the ten biggest clones make up 4%. The material sequenced was PBMCs or T cells enriched from blood (not recorded which). These receptors all stem from a woman younger than 45 with acute COVID-19.

In its sample, this clone was seen a few times. This sequence joins TRBV27 and TRBJ2-3; 7 nucleotides match TRBD2. This CDR3 spans 16 amino acids. With V trimmed by 5 bases and J by 1 base, 9 bases remained unmatched. The germline V gene has CDR1 MNHEY and CDR2 SMNVEV (reference sequence). The DNA for the CDR3 is TGTGCCAGCAGTCCGCTCATAGCGGGCGGCACAGATACGCAGTATTTT. It translates to CASSPLIAGGTDTQYF.

This clone was picked up a small number of times. The gene calls are TRBV6-2 or TRBV6-3 and TRBJ1-5, with 7 bases that match TRBD1. CDR1 and CDR2 from the germline V gene are MNHEY and SVGEGT. This CDR3 contains 19 residues. J lost 3 bases, V lost 0 bases, and 14 bases had no gene match. CDR3 loop: CASSYSMFGTVDYNQPQHF. CDR3 coding DNA: TGTGCCAGCAGTTACTCGATGTTTGGGACAGTCGACTACAATCAGCCCCAGCATTTT.

CDR3 sequence reads: CAGRTGINTEAFF. CDR3 DNA: TGTGCCGGAAGGACAGGGATAAACACTGAAGCTTTCTTT. The V and J genes are TRBV28 and TRBJ1-1, with 8 bases aligning to TRBD1. The V and J ends lost 11 bases and 2 bases, in that order; junction bases with no gene match: 7. The CDR3 runs 13 residues. Germline loops: CDR1 MDHEN, CDR2 SYDVKM.

V usage is TRBV4-3 and J usage is TRBJ1-2; the D gene is possibly TRBD1 (5 bases). This CDR3 comprises 16 residues. The germline V gene encodes CDR1 LGHNA and CDR2 YSLEER. V was pared by 2 bases and J by 0 bases, with 13 bases between. The CDR3 loop reads CASSQFGGSTNYGYTF. The CDR3 nucleotides read TGCGCCAGCAGCCAATTCGGGGGATCTACTAACTATGGCTACACCTTC.

This clone has a single count. V and J are TRBV2 and TRBJ2-5; 9 bases match TRBD1. J was trimmed by 4 bases and V by 5 bases; bases with no gene match: 2. The germline V gene encodes CDR1 SNHLY and CDR2 FYNNEI. The CDR3 extends over 13 amino acids. Written as DNA, the CDR3 is TGTGCCAGCAGTCAGGGACAGGGAGAGACCCAGTACTTC. It is translated as CASSQGQGETQYF.

Worth noting for this clone: Other DNA sequences of this sample code for an identical CDR3. The V and J genes are TRBV11-3 and TRBJ2-1; perhaps TRBD1 as D (5 bases). CDR1 SGHNT and CDR2 YENEEA come from the germline V gene. V was pared by 6 bases and J by 4 bases, with 7 bases between. The CDR3 extends over 12 amino acids. The DNA for the CDR3 is TGTGCCAGCAGTTCAGGGTACAATGAGCAGTTCTTC. Translation gives CASSSGYNEQFF.

The chain couples TRBV18 to TRBJ1-6; 8 bases line up with TRBD1. The CDR3 contains 16 residues. The V segment lost 3 bases and the J segment 7 bases; nucleotides outside the gene matches: 8. Germline lookup yields CDR1 KGHSH and CDR2 LQKENI. CDR3 amino acids: CASSPFRTGRNSPLHF. Written as DNA, the CDR3 is TGTGCCAGCTCACCGTTCCGGACAGGGCGAAATTCACCCCTCCACTTT. Based on the CDR3 plus reference TRBV18 and TRBJ1-6, the full variable domain is NAGVMQNPRHLVRRRGQEARLRCSPMKGHSHVYWYRQLPEEGLKFMVYLQKENIIDESGMPKERFSAEFPKEGPSILRIQQVVRGDSAAYFCASSPFRTGRNSPLHFGNGTRLTVT.

This chain links TRBV28 with TRBJ1-4; D is uncertain. This CDR3 has 12 amino acids. Trimming cost V 6 bases and J 14 bases, with 16 bases left between them. Germline CDR1 reads MDHEN; CDR2 reads SYDVKM. The chain's CDR3 is CASRTWRTGLFF. The CDR3 DNA is TGTGCCAGCAGGACATGGAGGACGGGTCTGTTTTTT.

The V gene is TRBV15, the J gene TRBJ2-7; a weak D match, TRBD2 (6 bases). This CDR3 is 17 amino acids long. Germline V gives CDR1 LNHNV, CDR2 YYDKDF (reference sequence). V was clipped by 0 bases and J by 1 base, with 16 bases between them. CDR3 region: CATSRDPGGMGSYEQYF. The CDR3 coding sequence is TGTGCCACCAGCAGAGATCCCGGGGGTATGGGGTCCTACGAGCAGTACTTC.

This clone appeared once. This chain uses TRBV2 with TRBJ2-4, with TRBD1 as a possible D gene (7 bases). The V end was cut by 1 base, the J end by 8 bases, with 18 bases between. The CDR3 spans 16 residues. CDR1 is SNHLY and CDR2 is FYNNEI in the germline V gene. The CDR3 here is CASSEEAGGLTDIQYF. The CDR3 coding sequence is TGTGCCAGCAGTGAAGAGGCAGGGGGGCTTACGGACATTCAGTACTTC.

This chain connects TRBV9 to TRBJ1-2, with D hard to call. The germline V gene encodes CDR1 SGDLS and CDR2 YYNGEE. Between the trimmed V and J ends, which lost 0 bases and 3 bases, there was a span of 3 bases. The CDR3 is 12 amino acids. The CDR3 loop is CASSVAHYGYTF. The CDR3 nucleotides are TGTGCCAGCAGCGTAGCTCACTATGGCTACACCTTC. The variable domain in full, with the rest retrieved from reference TRBV9 and TRBJ1-2, is DSGVTQTPKHLITATGQRVTLRCSPRSGDLSVYWYQQSLDQGLQFLIQYYNGEERAKGNILERFSAQQFPDLHSELNLSSLELGDSALYFCASSVAHYGYTFGSGTRLTVV.